A single sample gave rise to the 5 T cell receptor beta chains below, sequenced in a study of cytomegalovirus exposure and HLA in healthy donors. The PCR used 60 Vbeta and 13 Jbeta primers. Some clones are missing from TCRdb's copy, which holds only in-frame ones; the method was immunoSEQ multiplex PCR. The sample contains about 120,000 clones, roughly 71% of which appear only once. The sample taken for sequencing was PBMCs. Every receptor here comes from a woman aged 40 to 49 in good health and CMV-seropositive.

This chain uses TRBV2 with TRBJ2-7, with 7 bases fitting TRBD1. The trim removed 4 bases at V and 4 bases at J, leaving 1 base unmatched. Per germline, CDR1 SNHLY and CDR2 FYNNEI. This CDR3 has 12 amino acids. The chain's CDR3 is CASSGDSYEQYF. The CDR3 nucleotides read TGTGCCAGCAGTGGGGACAGTTACGAGCAGTACTTC.

The chain recombines TRBV5-1 with TRBJ1-1; 7 bases line up with TRBD1. V shed 3 bases, J shed 0 bases, and the junction held 14 bases outside the gene matches. The CDR3 is made up of 18 amino acids. Germline CDR1 and CDR2: SGHRS and YFSETQ. CDR3 DNA: TGCGCCAGCAGCTCCCATCCAGCAGGGGGGTTACTGAACACTGAAGCTTTCTTT. It encodes CASSSHPAGGLLNTEAFF.

This sequence joins TRBV7-2 and TRBJ2-6, with a weak D call TRBD1 (5 bases). CDR3 length: 15 amino acids. V was clipped by 5 bases and J by 1 base, with 9 bases between them. Germline-derived CDR1 and CDR2 are SGHTA and FQGNSA. CDR3 region: CASSPSGSGANVLTF. CDR3 bases: TGTGCCAGCAGCCCTTCAGGGTCTGGGGCCAACGTCCTGACTTTC.

This chain links TRBV30 with TRBJ2-3; 7 nucleotides match TRBD1. Trimming took 2 bases from V and 10 from J; bases not matched to a gene: 6. This CDR3 comprises 12 residues. CDR1 and CDR2 (germline): GTSNPN, SVGIG (reference sequence). For the CDR3, the DNA is TGTGCCTGGAGTCCAGGACAGGAGGCGCAGTATTTT. It yields the protein CAWSPGQEAQYF.

This chain links TRBV9 with TRBJ2-7, with a possible D match to TRBD2 (7 bases). The CDR3 contains 13 residues. Germline V gene data show CDR1 as SGDLS and CDR2 as YYNGEE. Trimming cost V 3 bases and J 6 bases, with 13 bases left between them. The CDR3 sequence is CASSALRGGEQYF. The CDR3 nucleotides read TGTGCCAGCAGCGCCCTAAGGGGGGGCGAGCAGTACTTC.